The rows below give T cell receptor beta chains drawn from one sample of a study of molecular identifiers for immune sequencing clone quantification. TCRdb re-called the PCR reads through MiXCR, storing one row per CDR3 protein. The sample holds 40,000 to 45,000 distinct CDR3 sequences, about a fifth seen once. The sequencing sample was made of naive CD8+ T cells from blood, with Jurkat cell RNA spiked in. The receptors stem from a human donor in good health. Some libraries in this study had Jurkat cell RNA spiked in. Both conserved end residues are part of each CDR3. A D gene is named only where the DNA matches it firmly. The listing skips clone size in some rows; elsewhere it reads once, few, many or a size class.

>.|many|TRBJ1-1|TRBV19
CASTFKNMNTEAFF
TGTGCCAGTACCTTCAAGAACATGAACACTGAAGCTTTCTTT
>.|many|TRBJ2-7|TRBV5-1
CASSRVPPGSQHEQYF
TGCGCCAGCAGCCGTGTCCCACCGGGAAGCCAGCACGAGCAGTACTTC
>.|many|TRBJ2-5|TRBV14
CASSQASPVVRLYQETQYF
TGTGCCAGCAGCCAAGCCTCTCCGGTCGTTAGATTGTATCAAGAGACCCAGTACTTC
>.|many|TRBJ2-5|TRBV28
CASNNALRRPLQETQYF
TGTGCCAGCAATAATGCTCTGAGACGTCCCTTGCAAGAGACCCAGTACTTC
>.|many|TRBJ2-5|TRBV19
CASRGEETQYF
TGTGCCAGTCGCGGGGAAGAGACCCAGTACTTC
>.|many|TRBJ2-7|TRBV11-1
CASSLAQDYEQYF
TGTGCCAGCAGCTTAGCCCAAGACTACGAGCAGTACTTC
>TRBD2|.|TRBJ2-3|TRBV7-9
CASSFSGGTDNTQYF
TGTGCCAGCAGCTTTAGCGGGGGGACCGACAATACGCAGTATTTT
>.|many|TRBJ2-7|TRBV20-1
CSAESGRNEQYF
TGCAGTGCCGAGTCGGGTCGGAACGAGCAGTACTTC
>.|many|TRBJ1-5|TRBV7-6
CASRGRDTERDQPQHF
TGTGCCAGCCGCGGTCGGGACACCGAGCGGGATCAGCCCCAGCATTTT
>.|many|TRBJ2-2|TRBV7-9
CASSLVWTRDTGELFF
TGTGCCAGCAGCTTAGTCTGGACTCGGGACACCGGGGAGCTGTTTTTT
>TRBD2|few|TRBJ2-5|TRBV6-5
CASRLARGVQETQYF
TGTGCCAGCAGGCTAGCTCGGGGGGTCCAAGAGACCCAGTACTTC
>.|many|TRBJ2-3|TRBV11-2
CASSLEPRLYTDTQYF
TGTGCCAGCAGCTTAGAGCCCAGGCTATACACAGATACGCAGTATTTT
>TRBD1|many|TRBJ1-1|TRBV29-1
CSVVGTGYNTEAFF
TGCAGCGTTGTAGGGACAGGGTACAACACTGAAGCTTTCTTT
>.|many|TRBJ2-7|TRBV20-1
CSAQPGALGVYEQYF
TGCAGTGCTCAACCGGGAGCCTTGGGAGTCTACGAGCAGTACTTC
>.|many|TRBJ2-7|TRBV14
CASSQALFLGHEQYF
TGTGCCAGCAGCCAAGCCCTTTTCTTAGGCCACGAGCAGTACTTC
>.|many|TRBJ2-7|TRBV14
CASSPTTDSYEQYF
TGTGCCAGCAGCCCCACGACGGACTCCTACGAGCAGTACTTC
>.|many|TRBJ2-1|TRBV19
CASSIGSSYNEQFF
TGTGCCAGTAGTATTGGTAGTTCCTACAATGAGCAGTTCTTC
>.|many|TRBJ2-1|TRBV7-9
CASSSWTGYNEQFF
TGTGCCAGCAGCTCCTGGACTGGCTACAATGAGCAGTTCTTC
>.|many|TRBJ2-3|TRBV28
CAIGGATSTDTQYF
TGTGCCATCGGGGGAGCAACTAGCACAGATACGCAGTATTTT
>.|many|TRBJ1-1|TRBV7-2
CASSHRGQGLNTEAFF
TGTGCCAGCAGCCACAGAGGGCAGGGCTTGAACACTGAAGCTTTCTTT
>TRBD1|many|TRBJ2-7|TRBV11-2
CASRDSRDEQYF
TGTGCTTCCCGGGACAGCCGTGACGAGCAGTACTTC
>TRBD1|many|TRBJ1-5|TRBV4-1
CASSQRDRDQPQHF
TGCGCCAGCAGCCAACGGGACAGGGATCAGCCCCAGCATTTT
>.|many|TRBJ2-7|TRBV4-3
CASSQDRLYEQYF
TGCGCCAGCAGCCAAGATCGGTTGTACGAGCAGTACTTC
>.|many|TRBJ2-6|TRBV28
CASSLQGSGGANVLTF
TGTGCCAGCAGTTTACAGGGTTCTGGAGGGGCCAACGTCCTGACTTTC
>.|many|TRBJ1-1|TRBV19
CASSIHGNTEAFF
TGTGCCAGTAGTATTCACGGCAACACTGAAGCTTTCTTT
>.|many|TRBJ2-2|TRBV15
CATSRYPGQYSNTGELFF
TGTGCCACCAGCAGATACCCTGGACAGTATTCGAACACCGGGGAGCTGTTTTTT
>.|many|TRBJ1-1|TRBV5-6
CASSPAQGNTEAFF
TGTGCCAGCAGCCCGGCGCAGGGCAACACTGAAGCTTTCTTT
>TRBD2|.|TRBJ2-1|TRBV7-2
CASSPAGLAGGPRYNEQFF
TGTGCCAGCAGTCCCGCGGGACTAGCGGGGGGCCCCCGCTACAATGAGCAGTTCTTC
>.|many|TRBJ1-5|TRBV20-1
CSARDLDLTRNQPQHF
TGCAGTGCTAGAGATCTGGACCTGACCCGCAATCAGCCCCAGCATTTT
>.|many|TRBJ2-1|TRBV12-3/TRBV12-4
CASSGLGRNEQFF
TGTGCCAGCAGCGGACTGGGACGAAATGAGCAGTTCTTC
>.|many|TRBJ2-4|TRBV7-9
CASSPGQLSQYF
TGTGCCAGCAGCCCCGGACAGTTAAGTCAGTACTTC
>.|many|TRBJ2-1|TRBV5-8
CASSLLHDEQFF
TGTGCCAGCAGCTTGCTCCACGATGAGCAGTTCTTC
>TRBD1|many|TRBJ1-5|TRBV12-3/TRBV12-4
CASSSGQGGNQPQHF
TGTGCCAGCAGTTCCGGACAGGGAGGAAATCAGCCCCAGCATTTT
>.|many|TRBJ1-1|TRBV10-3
CAISEVTASSLGDTEAFF
TGTGCCATCAGTGAGGTGACAGCATCCTCATTAGGAGACACTGAAGCTTTCTTT
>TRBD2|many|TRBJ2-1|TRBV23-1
CASSQQNRLAGVSSYNEQFF
TGCGCCAGCAGTCAACAGAATCGACTAGCGGGAGTTTCTTCGTACAATGAGCAGTTCTTC
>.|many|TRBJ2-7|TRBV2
CASIQLSSYEQYF
TGTGCCAGCATCCAGCTTAGCTCCTACGAGCAGTACTTC
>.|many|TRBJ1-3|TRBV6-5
CASSSRDNGNTIYF
TGTGCCAGCAGTTCCCGGGACAATGGAAACACCATATATTTT
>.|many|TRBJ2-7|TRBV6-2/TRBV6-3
CASTLRGGFYEQYF
TGTGCCAGCACCCTAAGGGGGGGATTCTACGAGCAGTACTTC
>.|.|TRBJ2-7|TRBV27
CASSDSRTIPIYEQYF
TGTGCCAGCAGTGACAGTAGGACTATCCCGATTTACGAGCAGTACTTC
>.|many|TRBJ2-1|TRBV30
CAWSVTDYNEQFF
TGTGCCTGGAGTGTGACAGACTACAATGAGCAGTTCTTC
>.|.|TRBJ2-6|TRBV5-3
CASSHFVDGGGPANVLTF
TGCGCCAGCAGCCACTTCGTTGACGGAGGGGGTCCGGCCAACGTCCTGACTTTC
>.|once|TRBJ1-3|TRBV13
CASSLGATLSGNTIYF
TGTGCCAGCAGCTTAGGGGCCACACTCTCTGGAAACACCATATATTTT
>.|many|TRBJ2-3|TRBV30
CAWSLNTDTQYF
TGTGCCTGGAGCTTAAACACAGATACGCAGTATTTT
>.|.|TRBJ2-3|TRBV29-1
CSAPGIASTGTQYF
TGCAGCGCCCCAGGGATTGCTAGCACAGGTACGCAGTACTTT
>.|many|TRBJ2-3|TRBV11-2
CASSLAVREWTDTQYF
TGTGCCAGCAGCTTAGCTGTACGGGAGTGGACAGATACGCAGTATTTT
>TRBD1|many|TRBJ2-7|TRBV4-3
CASSPGQGGEQYF
TGCGCCAGCAGCCCGGGACAGGGCGGCGAGCAGTACTTC
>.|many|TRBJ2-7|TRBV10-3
CAISESVGPPVQYF
TGTGCCATCAGTGAGTCGGTGGGCCCTCCCGTGCAGTACTTC
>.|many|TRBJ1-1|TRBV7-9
CASSLGGAGFEAFF
TGTGCCAGCAGCTTAGGGGGGGCCGGTTTTGAAGCTTTCTTT
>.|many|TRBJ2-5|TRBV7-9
CASSSINDETQYF
TGTGCCAGCAGCTCAATTAATGATGAGACCCAGTACTTC